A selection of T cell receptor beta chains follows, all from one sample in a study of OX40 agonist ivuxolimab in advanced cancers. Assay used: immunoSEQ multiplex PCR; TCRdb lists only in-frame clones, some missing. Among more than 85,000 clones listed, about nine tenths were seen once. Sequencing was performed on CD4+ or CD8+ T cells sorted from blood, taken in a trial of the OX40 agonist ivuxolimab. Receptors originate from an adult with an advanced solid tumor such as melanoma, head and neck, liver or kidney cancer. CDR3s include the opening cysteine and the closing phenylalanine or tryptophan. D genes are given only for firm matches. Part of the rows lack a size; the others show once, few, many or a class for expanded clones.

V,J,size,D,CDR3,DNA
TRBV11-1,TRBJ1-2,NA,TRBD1,CASSPRTGVTYGYTF,TGTGCCAGCAGCCCCCGGACAGGAGTGACCTATGGCTACACCTTC
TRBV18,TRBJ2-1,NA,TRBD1,CASSPLNTGEQFF,TGTGCCAGCTCACCACTCAATACAGGGGAACAGTTCTTC
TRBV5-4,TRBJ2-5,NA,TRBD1,CASSSTAGQGPQETQYF,TGTGCCAGCAGCTCCACGGCGGGACAGGGCCCACAAGAGACCCAGTACTTC
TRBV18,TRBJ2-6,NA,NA,CASSPPGVGANVLTF,TGTGCCAGCTCACCACCGGGAGTGGGGGCCAACGTCCTGACTTTC
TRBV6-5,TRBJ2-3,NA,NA,CASSLALRGTDTQYF,TGTGCCAGCAGCCTGGCCCTACGGGGCACAGATACGCAGTATTTT
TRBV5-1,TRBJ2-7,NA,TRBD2,CASSLAQTSDSYEQYF,TGCGCCAGCAGCTTGGCGCAGACTAGCGACTCCTACGAGCAGTACTTC
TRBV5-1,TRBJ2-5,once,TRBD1,CASSLLPTGTGVETQYF,TGCGCCAGCAGCTTGCTCCCGACCGGGACAGGGGTGGAGACCCAGTACTTC
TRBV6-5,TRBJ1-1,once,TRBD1,CASSGPQGGRTEAFF,TGTGCCAGCAGTGGTCCCCAGGGGGGGCGGACTGAAGCTTTCTTT
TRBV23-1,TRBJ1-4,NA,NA,CASSQSAQVATNEKLFF,TGCGCCAGCAGTCAATCGGCACAGGTGGCAACTAATGAAAAACTGTTTTTT
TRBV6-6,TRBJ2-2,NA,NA,CASSYANTGELFF,TGTGCCAGCAGTTACGCGAACACCGGGGAGCTGTTTTTT
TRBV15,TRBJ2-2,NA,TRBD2,CATSRDQAGRAGTGELFF,TGTGCCACCAGCAGAGATCAAGCGGGGAGGGCGGGTACCGGGGAGCTGTTTTTT
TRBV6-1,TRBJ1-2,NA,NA,CASSDRIPNYGYTF,TGTGCCAGCAGTGACAGGATACCTAACTATGGCTACACCTTC
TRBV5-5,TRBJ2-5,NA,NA,CASSFSSQETQYF,TGTGCCAGCAGCTTTAGCTCACAAGAGACCCAGTACTTC
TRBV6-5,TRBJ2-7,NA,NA,CASSSSPGPYEQYF,TGTGCCAGCAGTTCATCACCGGGGCCCTACGAGCAGTACTTC
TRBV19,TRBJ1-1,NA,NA,CASRAQARLITEAFF,TGTGCCAGTAGGGCGCAGGCCCGTCTGATCACTGAAGCTTTCTTT
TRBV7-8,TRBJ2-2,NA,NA,CASSLTGRETGELFF,TGTGCCAGCAGCCTAACCGGACGGGAGACCGGGGAGCTGTTTTTT
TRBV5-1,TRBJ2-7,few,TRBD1,CASSPGQGGRYEQYF,TGCGCCAGCAGCCCTGGACAGGGGGGGAGGTACGAGCAGTACTTC
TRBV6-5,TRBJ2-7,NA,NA,CASSRTTGAYEQYF,TGTGCCAGCAGTCGTACGACGGGGGCTTACGAGCAGTACTTC
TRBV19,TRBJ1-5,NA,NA,CASSIDRRGSQHF,TGTGCCAGTAGTATAGATCGGCGGGGGTCCCAGCATTTT
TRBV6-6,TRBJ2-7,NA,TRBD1,CASRQGAYEQYF,TGTGCCAGCCGACAGGGGGCCTACGAGCAGTACTTC
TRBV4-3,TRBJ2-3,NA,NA,CASSQAGGSTDTQYF,TGCGCCAGCAGCCAAGCAGGGGGGAGCACAGATACGCAGTATTTT
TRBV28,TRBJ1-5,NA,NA,CASSRNQGPNQPQHF,TGTGCCAGCAGCCGAAACCAGGGACCCAATCAGCCCCAGCATTTT
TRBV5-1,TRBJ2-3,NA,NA,CASSSDSSTDTQYF,TGCGCCAGCAGCTCCGACTCTAGCACAGATACGCAGTATTTT
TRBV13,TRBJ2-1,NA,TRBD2,CASSHVLAGGPNEQFF,TGTGCCAGCAGCCACGTATTAGCGGGAGGTCCCAATGAGCAGTTCTTC
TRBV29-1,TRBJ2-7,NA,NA,CSVEGTDYEQYF,TGCAGCGTTGAGGGGACGGACTACGAGCAGTACTTC
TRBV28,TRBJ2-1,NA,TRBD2,CASSLYPGTSADNEQFF,TGTGCCAGCAGTCTATACCCCGGGACTAGCGCCGACAATGAGCAGTTCTTC
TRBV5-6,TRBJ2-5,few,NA,CASSLGQNQETQYF,TGTGCCAGCAGCCTAGGACAGAACCAAGAGACCCAGTACTTC
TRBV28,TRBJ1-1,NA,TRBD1,CASHPTLGQENTEAFF,TGTGCCAGCCATCCCACTCTGGGACAGGAGAACACTGAAGCTTTCTTT
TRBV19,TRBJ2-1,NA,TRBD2,CASSIVGTSPYNEQFF,TGTGCCAGTAGTATCGTCGGGACTAGCCCCTACAATGAGCAGTTCTTC
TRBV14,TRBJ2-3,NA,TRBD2,CASSLPGLAGTDTQYF,TGTGCCAGCAGCCTCCCCGGACTAGCGGGAACAGATACGCAGTATTTT
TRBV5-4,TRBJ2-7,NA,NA,CASSLGPATRAFYEQYF,TGTGCCAGCAGCTTGGGCCCCGCGACACGGGCATTCTACGAGCAGTACTTC
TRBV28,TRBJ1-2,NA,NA,CASRSENYGYTF,TGTGCCAGCAGATCGGAAAACTATGGCTACACCTTC
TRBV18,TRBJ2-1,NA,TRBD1,CASSLRQGVNEQFF,TGTGCCAGCTCACTCCGACAGGGAGTTAATGAGCAGTTCTTC
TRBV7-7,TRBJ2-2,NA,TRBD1,CASSRRGDRVNTGELFF,TGTGCCAGCAGCCGCCGGGGGGACAGGGTGAACACCGGGGAGCTGTTTTTT
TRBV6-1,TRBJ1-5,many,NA,CASSENQPQHF,TGTGCCAGCAGCGAAAATCAGCCCCAGCATTTT
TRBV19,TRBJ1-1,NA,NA,CASSIRAQDAVEAFF,TGTGCCAGTAGTATACGGGCACAGGACGCTGTAGAAGCTTTCTTT
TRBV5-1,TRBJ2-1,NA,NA,CASRGRPLDSGNEQFF,TGCGCCAGCAGAGGCAGGCCTTTAGATTCGGGGAATGAGCAGTTCTTC
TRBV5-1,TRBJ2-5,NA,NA,CASSRGQLQETQYF,TGCGCCAGCAGCCGGGGGCAGCTCCAAGAGACCCAGTACTTC
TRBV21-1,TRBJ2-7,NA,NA,CASSKPPERWAGDSYEQYF,TGTGCCAGCAGCAAACCCCCAGAACGGTGGGCAGGGGACTCCTACGAGCAGTACTTC
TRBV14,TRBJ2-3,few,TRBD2,CASSQEREGSTDTQYF,TGTGCCAGCAGCCAAGAGCGGGAGGGGAGCACAGATACGCAGTATTTT
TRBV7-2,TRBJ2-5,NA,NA,CASSPPGEETQYF,TGTGCCAGCAGCCCGCCTGGGGAAGAGACCCAGTACTTC